This T cell receptor beta chain was recovered during a study of glioma-infiltrating T cells after dendritic cell vaccination. Looking at the study overall: Dendritic cell vaccine was injected intradermally three times, biweekly. Study results and caveats: The cohort had few patients with full blood and tumor sets.

Amplification used 60 V beta primers and 13 J beta primers. The method was immunoSEQ multiplex PCR; TCRdb's version includes in-frame clones alone and lacks a portion of them. The repertoire holds roughly 100,000 clones, with more than 75% as singletons. With respect to this clone: Antigen specificity is unknown.

The ends lost 3 bases at V and 5 bases at J; junction bases unmatched: 10. The CDR3 runs 15 residues. CDR1 WNHNN and CDR2 SYGVQD come from the germline V gene (reference sequence). This sample comprised blood, obtained before dendritic cell vaccination. The chain joins TRBV10-1 to TRBJ2-7; TRBD1 agrees at 7 bases. The TCR comes from a human donor with glioblastoma. CDR3 DNA: TGCGCCAGCAGTGATCTTGGGACAGTAGGAAACGAGCAGTACTTC. It specifies CASSDLGTVGNEQYF.